This record covers a single T cell receptor (beta chain). Original methodology: Scientists estimated how many nucleated cells there were by amplifying reference gene primers. The protocol was immunoSEQ multiplex PCR, while the TCRdb copy is restricted to in-frame clones and leaves out a portion. V and J calls and clone size are as listed in that table; D and trimming were resolved from the DNA. The sample lists about 300,000 clones, about 85% occurring once. This record comes from a study of blood T cell repertoires in COVID-19. For the study at large: COVID-19 samples from acute and convalescent phases originated in the United States, Italy and Spain. Sources were T cells, B-cell-depleted T cells, or PBMCs; the material itself was cDNA or gDNA.

Germline trimming cut 4 bases from V and 8 bases from J; bases unmatched to any gene: 6. This CDR3 comprises 15 residues. Germline V lookup: CDR1 WNHNN, CDR2 SYGVQD (reference sequence). This sequence joins TRBV10-1 and TRBJ2-1, with TRBD2 matching 12 bases. The sequenced sample was peripheral blood. The source of this sequence is a human donor in a cohort sampled during active COVID-19. The DNA of the CDR3 is TGCGCCAGCAGTGGGGGGACTAGCGGGTTAGATGAGCAGTTCTTC. Protein: CASSGGTSGLDEQFF.